This is a list of T cell receptor beta chains from one sample in a study of blood T cell repertoires in COVID-19. Repertoires were generated with immunoSEQ multiplex PCR, while TCRdb's copy carries only in-frame clones and drops some. The table includes more than 95,000 clones, 85% to 90% detected once. Sequenced sample: peripheral blood. These receptors were collected from a man aged 50-59 years with acute or convalescent COVID-19. CDR3s leave out the opening cysteine and the closing phenylalanine or tryptophan. A D gene is named only where the DNA matches it firmly. Size is omitted from some rows. Given values are once, few, many or a class for expanded clones.

size: NA; D: NA; V: TRBV19; J: TRBJ2-4; CDR3: ASSMGGVRNIQY
size: NA; D: NA; V: TRBV6-6; J: TRBJ2-6; CDR3: ASSRGGAISGANVLT
size: NA; D: TRBD1; V: TRBV7-6; J: TRBJ2-5; CDR3: ASSVGGSSFQETQY
size: NA; D: TRBD1; V: TRBV20-1; J: TRBJ1-1; CDR3: SVGTETEAF
size: NA; D: NA; V: TRBV28; J: TRBJ1-3; CDR3: ASSFAKSSGNTIY
size: few; D: NA; V: TRBV4-2; J: TRBJ1-5; CDR3: ASSQDGQGGTQH
size: NA; D: NA; V: TRBV6-5; J: TRBJ1-5; CDR3: ASSSSQNQPQH
size: NA; D: NA; V: TRBV6-5; J: TRBJ1-6; CDR3: ASSYSQGITLH
size: NA; D: TRBD1; V: TRBV30; J: TRBJ1-5; CDR3: AWGQGNQPQH
size: NA; D: NA; V: TRBV4-2; J: TRBJ1-1; CDR3: ASSQESSGQKTFRNTEAF
size: NA; D: NA; V: TRBV2; J: TRBJ2-7; CDR3: ASSDQADGRPYEQY
size: NA; D: NA; V: TRBV15; J: TRBJ2-1; CDR3: ATSSPRTGGSYNEQF
size: NA; D: TRBD1; V: TRBV3-1/TRBV3-2; J: TRBJ1-5; CDR3: ASRQQGAREPQH
size: NA; D: NA; V: TRBV28; J: TRBJ1-5; CDR3: ASNDSGNQPQH
size: once; D: NA; V: TRBV24-1; J: TRBJ2-1; CDR3: ATSDFGDKETYNEQF
size: NA; D: NA; V: TRBV20-1; J: TRBJ2-7; CDR3: SASEVSGYISYEQY
size: NA; D: NA; V: TRBV3-1/TRBV3-2; J: TRBJ2-7; CDR3: ASSQDPGAADEQY
size: NA; D: NA; V: TRBV19; J: TRBJ1-3; CDR3: ASSAVQRSSGNTIY
size: NA; D: TRBD1; V: TRBV9; J: TRBJ1-2; CDR3: ASSAGQGNNYGYT
size: NA; D: NA; V: TRBV4-2; J: TRBJ2-5; CDR3: ASSQDRGARETQY
size: NA; D: NA; V: TRBV5-1; J: TRBJ2-3; CDR3: ASSFDGGGSDTQY
size: NA; D: TRBD2; V: TRBV6-2/TRBV6-3; J: TRBJ2-3; CDR3: ASSRTSGRAAGADTQY
size: once; D: NA; V: TRBV12-3/TRBV12-4; J: TRBJ2-1; CDR3: ASSFLDYEQF
size: NA; D: NA; V: TRBV19; J: TRBJ1-2; CDR3: ASIRAGYGYT
size: once; D: NA; V: TRBV5-5; J: TRBJ1-1; CDR3: ASSPGVGGNTEAF
size: NA; D: NA; V: TRBV5-4; J: TRBJ2-5; CDR3: ASSLGQSITSRETQY
size: NA; D: TRBD1; V: TRBV25-1; J: TRBJ1-4; CDR3: ASSVPDRGSRKLF
size: NA; D: TRBD2; V: TRBV3-1/TRBV3-2; J: TRBJ2-1; CDR3: ASSQRLGLAGASPHNEQF
size: NA; D: NA; V: TRBV19; J: TRBJ2-1; CDR3: ASSIYRGRAYNEQF
size: NA; D: TRBD1; V: TRBV14; J: TRBJ1-1; CDR3: ASSQTGVGTEAF
size: NA; D: NA; V: TRBV7-3; J: TRBJ1-1; CDR3: ASSLNQYTEAF
size: NA; D: TRBD1; V: TRBV30; J: TRBJ1-2; CDR3: AWNREDRGDNYGYT
size: NA; D: TRBD2; V: TRBV5-1; J: TRBJ2-1; CDR3: ASSPRDYIYNEQF
size: NA; D: NA; V: TRBV2; J: TRBJ1-2; CDR3: ASSEQGVAYGYT
size: NA; D: TRBD1; V: TRBV28; J: TRBJ2-5; CDR3: ASSQGTGQTPKETQY
size: NA; D: TRBD2; V: TRBV15; J: TRBJ2-1; CDR3: ATSRGTSGSVEQF
size: NA; D: TRBD1; V: TRBV5-1; J: TRBJ1-5; CDR3: ASSWTGDSNQPQH
size: few; D: NA; V: TRBV27; J: TRBJ2-7; CDR3: ASSPALLGGSYEQY
size: few; D: NA; V: TRBV21-1; J: TRBJ2-7; CDR3: ASSNIRDSCHYEQY
size: NA; D: TRBD1; V: TRBV6-5; J: TRBJ2-5; CDR3: ASVRQGPQETQY
size: NA; D: TRBD1; V: TRBV2; J: TRBJ2-3; CDR3: ASSEAGQVLRTDTQY